A selection of T cell receptor beta chains follows, all from one sample in a study of identical twins. TCRdb re-called the 5' RACE reads through MiXCR, storing one row per CDR3 protein. The sample has hundreds of thousands of distinct CDR3 sequences, 7% to 8.5% seen once. This same sample was also taken into another study, of yellow fever vaccine responses in identical twins.

The sequencing input was CD8+ T cells sorted from blood. The receptors shown here come from a woman between 18 and 29 years old in good health. The CDR3 runs from the conserved cysteine through the conserved F or W. A D gene is named only where the DNA matches it firmly. Clone size is given for some rows only: seen once, a few or many times, or a class if the clone is expanded.

V	D	J	size	CDR3	DNA
TRBV5-1	TRBD2	TRBJ2-7	many	CASSLEPGLATYEQYF	TGCGCCAGCAGCTTGGAGCCGGGACTAGCAACCTACGAGCAGTACTTC
TRBV25-1	NA	TRBJ2-3	NA	CASSGTFGAPPDTQYF	TGTGCCAGCAGTGGAACTTTCGGGGCTCCGCCAGATACGCAGTATTTT
TRBV7-9	NA	TRBJ2-2	few	CASNQPGGVSAGELFF	TGTGCCAGCAACCAACCAGGCGGGGTTAGCGCCGGGGAGCTGTTTTTT
TRBV7-8	TRBD2	TRBJ2-1	NA	CASSLARTSVDWDEQFF	TGTGCCAGCAGCTTAGCGAGGACTAGCGTGGATTGGGATGAGCAGTTCTTC
TRBV7-9	NA	TRBJ1-1	many	CASSSRLEAFF	TGTGCCAGCAGCTCCCGACTTGAAGCTTTCTTT
TRBV5-6	NA	TRBJ2-1	many	CASSLGSGPEQFF	TGTGCCAGCAGCTTGGGGTCCGGGCCGGAGCAGTTCTTC
TRBV4-2	NA	TRBJ2-3	many	CASSIRKPRDTQYF	TGTGCCAGCAGCATCCGGAAACCCCGAGATACGCAGTATTTT
TRBV7-6	TRBD2	TRBJ2-3	NA	CASSLRASGGPSDTQYF	TGTGCCAGCAGCTTAAGGGCTAGCGGGGGTCCGTCGGATACGCAGTATTTT
TRBV4-1	TRBD2	TRBJ2-7	few	CASSQPSGRASYEQYF	TGCGCCAGCAGCCAACCCAGCGGGAGGGCCTCCTACGAGCAGTACTTC
TRBV6-1	NA	TRBJ1-1	few	CASSQYNYYEAFF	TGTGCCAGCAGCCAGTACAACTACTATGAAGCTTTCTTT
TRBV20-1	NA	TRBJ1-5	many	CSATHADNQPQHF	TGCAGTGCTACTCATGCAGATAATCAGCCCCAGCATTTT
TRBV20-1	TRBD2	TRBJ2-1	NA	CSARDAERESSYNEQFF	TGCAGTGCTAGAGATGCAGAGCGGGAGAGCTCCTACAATGAGCAGTTCTTC
TRBV20-1	TRBD1	TRBJ2-5	NA	CSAFGSQGETETQYF	TGCAGTGCTTTCGGGTCACAGGGGGAGACAGAGACCCAGTACTTC
TRBV4-1	NA	TRBJ2-3	NA	CASSLQGGGVTDTQYF	TGCGCCAGCAGCTTACAGGGAGGGGGGGTCACAGATACGCAGTATTTT
TRBV20-1	TRBD2	TRBJ2-7	many	CSARDWDREGYEQYF	TGCAGTGCTAGAGATTGGGATCGGGAGGGCTACGAGCAGTACTTC
TRBV7-8	TRBD1	TRBJ1-3	NA	CASSPRTGEGNTIYF	TGTGCCAGCAGTCCTAGGACAGGGGAAGGAAACACCATATATTTT
TRBV7-3	TRBD1	TRBJ2-1	few	CASSLTGTGGVVGNEQFF	TGTGCCAGCAGCTTAACGGGGACAGGGGGGGTGGTAGGGAATGAGCAGTTCTTC
TRBV15	TRBD2	TRBJ2-7	NA	CATSRDRLAGSLHEQYF	TGTGCCACCAGCAGAGATAGGCTAGCGGGAAGCCTACACGAGCAGTACTTC
TRBV5-1	TRBD1	TRBJ2-5	NA	CASSTLTGKETQYF	TGCGCCAGCAGCACCTTGACAGGGAAAGAGACCCAGTACTTC
TRBV7-9	NA	TRBJ2-7	many	CASSTRQIHEQYF	TGTGCCAGCAGTACTCGACAGATCCACGAGCAGTACTTC
TRBV7-8	NA	TRBJ2-5	NA	CASSVYPPLDSQETQYF	TGTGCCAGCAGCGTATATCCTCCCCTCGACAGCCAAGAGACCCAGTACTTC
TRBV29-1	NA	TRBJ2-5	many	CSVEGRVREETQYF	TGCAGCGTTGAGGGCAGGGTAAGGGAAGAGACCCAGTACTTC
TRBV15	TRBD2	TRBJ2-3	few	CATSREGLASYTDTQYF	TGTGCCACCAGCAGAGAAGGACTAGCGAGTTACACAGATACGCAGTATTTT
TRBV7-6	NA	TRBJ2-5	NA	CASSFSGGAQETQYF	TGTGCCAGCAGCTTCTCCGGGGGCGCCCAAGAGACCCAGTACTTC
TRBV12-3/TRBV12-4	TRBD1	TRBJ2-2	many	CASTMGQGHGELFF	TGTGCCAGCACTATGGGACAGGGCCACGGGGAGCTGTTTTTT
TRBV29-1	NA	TRBJ2-1	NA	CSVLGGVSNEQFF	TGCAGCGTTCTTGGTGGGGTAAGCAATGAGCAGTTCTTC
TRBV28	TRBD1	TRBJ2-1	few	CASRIQGAVNEQFF	TGTGCCAGCAGAATACAGGGGGCAGTCAATGAGCAGTTCTTC
TRBV7-6	NA	TRBJ2-5	NA	CASSLARGDQETQYF	TGTGCCAGCAGCTTAGCGCGGGGCGACCAAGAGACCCAGTACTTC
TRBV19	NA	TRBJ2-3	many	CASSIIFPDTQYF	TGTGCCAGTAGTATAATCTTCCCAGATACGCAGTATTTT
TRBV2	NA	TRBJ2-3	many	CASSVGSGSTDTQYF	TGTGCCAGCAGTGTAGGGAGCGGGAGCACAGATACGCAGTATTTT
TRBV13	NA	TRBJ1-1	NA	CASSLDSMGTEAFF	TGTGCCAGCAGCTTAGACAGTATGGGCACTGAAGCTTTCTTT
TRBV28	NA	TRBJ2-7	many	CASSSPRGAIHEQYF	TGTGCCAGCAGTTCCCCCCGCGGGGCAATCCACGAGCAGTACTTC
TRBV11-2	TRBD1	TRBJ2-3	few	CASSLVYRGEDTQYF	TGTGCCAGCAGCTTAGTTTACAGGGGGGAAGATACGCAGTATTTT
TRBV6-4	NA	TRBJ2-2	few	CASSQRESGELFF	TGTGCCAGCAGTCAGAGGGAGTCCGGGGAGCTGTTTTTT
TRBV29-1	NA	TRBJ2-1	NA	CSVELPLTGGQDNEQFF	TGCAGCGTTGAGCTCCCCTTGACGGGGGGCCAAGACAATGAGCAGTTCTTC
TRBV29-1	TRBD1	TRBJ2-7	few	CSVEDRTGQTGTSYEQYF	TGCAGCGTTGAAGATCGAACGGGACAGACAGGTACCAGCTACGAGCAGTACTTC
TRBV7-8	TRBD1	TRBJ2-1	NA	CASSSVGGGHNEQFF	TGTGCCAGCAGCTCCGTAGGGGGCGGTCACAATGAGCAGTTCTTC
TRBV27	NA	TRBJ2-7	NA	CASSFPARPYEQYF	TGTGCCAGCAGTTTCCCAGCGCGCCCCTACGAGCAGTACTTC
TRBV24-1	TRBD2	TRBJ2-3	NA	CATSDFPRPGGASTDTQYF	TGTGCCACCAGTGATTTCCCCCGGCCCGGGGGGGCTAGCACAGATACGCAGTATTTT
TRBV11-2	NA	TRBJ2-1	few	CASSPEYPYNEQFF	TGTGCCAGCAGCCCAGAGTACCCCTACAATGAGCAGTTCTTC
TRBV2	NA	TRBJ2-1	many	CASRGPPTYNEQFF	TGTGCCAGCAGGGGGCCTCCAACCTACAATGAGCAGTTCTTC
TRBV11-2	NA	TRBJ2-3	few	CASSLDHYTDTQYF	TGTGCCAGCAGCTTAGACCACTACACAGATACGCAGTATTTT
TRBV12-3/TRBV12-4	NA	TRBJ1-2	few	CASSPLGQTYGYTF	TGTGCCAGCAGTCCCCTGGGGCAGACTTATGGCTACACCTTC
TRBV29-1	TRBD1	TRBJ2-3	many	CSVDAGGVTDTQYF	TGCAGCGTTGATGCAGGGGGAGTCACAGATACGCAGTATTTT
TRBV12-3/TRBV12-4	NA	TRBJ2-2	NA	CASNPGGTSDTGELFF	TGTGCCAGCAACCCAGGGGGGACTAGTGACACCGGGGAGCTGTTTTTT
TRBV20-1	NA	TRBJ2-6	few	CSAREKGAAGANVLTF	TGCAGTGCTAGAGAAAAGGGAGCGGCTGGGGCCAACGTCCTGACTTTC
TRBV6-2/TRBV6-3	TRBD2	TRBJ2-3	few	CASTGGLAGSDTQYF	TGTGCCAGCACCGGCGGACTAGCGGGATCAGATACGCAGTATTTT
TRBV6-1	NA	TRBJ2-5	NA	CASSGGGLGETQYF	TGTGCCAGCAGTGGGGGGGGCCTCGGAGAGACCCAGTACTTC
TRBV10-3	NA	TRBJ2-2	many	CAISPEGRTPTGELFF	TGTGCCATCAGTCCCGAAGGAAGGACACCTACCGGGGAGCTGTTTTTT
TRBV2	TRBD2	TRBJ2-1	NA	CASSEFGGGPNEQFF	TGTGCCAGCAGTGAATTCGGGGGAGGGCCAAATGAGCAGTTCTTC
TRBV12-3/TRBV12-4	TRBD2	TRBJ2-1	few	CASSPLTSGADEQFF	TGTGCCAGCAGTCCTCTGACTAGCGGGGCGGATGAGCAGTTCTTC